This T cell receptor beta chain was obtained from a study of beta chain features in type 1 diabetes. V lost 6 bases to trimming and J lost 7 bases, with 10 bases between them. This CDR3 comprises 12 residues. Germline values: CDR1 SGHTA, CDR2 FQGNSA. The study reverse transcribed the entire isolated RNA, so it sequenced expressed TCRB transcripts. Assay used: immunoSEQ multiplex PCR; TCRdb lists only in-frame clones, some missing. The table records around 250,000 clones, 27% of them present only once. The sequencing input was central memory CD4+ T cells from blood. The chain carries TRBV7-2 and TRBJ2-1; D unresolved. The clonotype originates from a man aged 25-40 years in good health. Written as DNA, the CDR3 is TGTGCCAGCAGTGAATGGGATAATGAGCAGTTCTTC. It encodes CASSEWDNEQFF.